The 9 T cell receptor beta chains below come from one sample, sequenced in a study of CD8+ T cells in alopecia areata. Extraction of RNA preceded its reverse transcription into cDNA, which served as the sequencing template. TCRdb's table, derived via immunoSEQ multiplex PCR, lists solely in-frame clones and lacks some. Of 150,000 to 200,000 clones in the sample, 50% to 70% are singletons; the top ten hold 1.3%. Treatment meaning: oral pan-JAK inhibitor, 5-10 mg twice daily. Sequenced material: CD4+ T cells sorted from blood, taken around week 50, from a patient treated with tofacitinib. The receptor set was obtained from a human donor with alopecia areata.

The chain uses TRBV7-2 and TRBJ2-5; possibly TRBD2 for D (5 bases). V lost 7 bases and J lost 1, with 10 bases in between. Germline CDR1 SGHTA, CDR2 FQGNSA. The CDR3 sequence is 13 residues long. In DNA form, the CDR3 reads TGTGCCAGCACCTCGGGGTTCCAAGAGACCCAGTACTTC. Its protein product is CASTSGFQETQYF.

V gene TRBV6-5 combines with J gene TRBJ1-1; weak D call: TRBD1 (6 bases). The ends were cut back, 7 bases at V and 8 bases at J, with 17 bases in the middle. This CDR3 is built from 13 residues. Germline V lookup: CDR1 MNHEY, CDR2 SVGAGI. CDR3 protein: CASTTTAGVEAFF. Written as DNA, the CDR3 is TGTGCCAGCACCACGACGGCAGGGGTGGAAGCTTTCTTT.

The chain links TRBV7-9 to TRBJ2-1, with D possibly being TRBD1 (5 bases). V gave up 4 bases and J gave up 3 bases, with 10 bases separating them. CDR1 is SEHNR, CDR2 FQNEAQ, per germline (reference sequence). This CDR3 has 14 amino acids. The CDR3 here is CASSSDTYYNEQFF. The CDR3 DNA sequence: TGTGCCAGCAGCTCGGACACTTACTACAATGAGCAGTTCTTC.

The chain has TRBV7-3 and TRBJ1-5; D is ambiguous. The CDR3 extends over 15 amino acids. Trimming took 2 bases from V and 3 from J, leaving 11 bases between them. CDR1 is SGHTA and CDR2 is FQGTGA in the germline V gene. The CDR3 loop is CASSLRDSTNQPQHF. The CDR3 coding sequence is TGTGCCAGCAGCTTACGGGATAGTACCAATCAGCCCCAGCATTTT.

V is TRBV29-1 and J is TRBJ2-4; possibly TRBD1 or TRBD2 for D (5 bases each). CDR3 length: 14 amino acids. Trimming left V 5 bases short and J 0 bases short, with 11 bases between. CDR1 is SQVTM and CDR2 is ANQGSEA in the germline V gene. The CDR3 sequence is CSVRGRLAKNIQYF. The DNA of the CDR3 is TGCAGCGTTCGGGGCCGCTTAGCCAAAAACATTCAGTACTTC.

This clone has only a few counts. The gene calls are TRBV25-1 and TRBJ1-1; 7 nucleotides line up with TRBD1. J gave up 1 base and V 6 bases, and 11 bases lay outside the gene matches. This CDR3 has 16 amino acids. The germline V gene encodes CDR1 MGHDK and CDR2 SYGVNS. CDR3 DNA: TGTGCCAGCAGGACTGAACGACAGGGCCAGAACACTGAAGCTTTCTTT. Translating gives CASRTERQGQNTEAFF.

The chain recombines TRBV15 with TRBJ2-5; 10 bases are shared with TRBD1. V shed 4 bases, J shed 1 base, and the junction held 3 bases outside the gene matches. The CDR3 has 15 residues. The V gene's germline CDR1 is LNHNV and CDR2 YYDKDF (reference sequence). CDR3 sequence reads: CATSIRQGAQETQYF. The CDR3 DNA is TGTGCCACCAGCATCCGACAGGGGGCCCAAGAGACCCAGTACTTC.

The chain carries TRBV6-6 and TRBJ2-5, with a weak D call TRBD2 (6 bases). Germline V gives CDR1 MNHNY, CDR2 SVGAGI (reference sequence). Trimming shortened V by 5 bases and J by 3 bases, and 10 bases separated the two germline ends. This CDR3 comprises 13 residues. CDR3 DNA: TGTGCCAGCAGTCGGGACTTAAAAGAGACCCAGTACTTC. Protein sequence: CASSRDLKETQYF.

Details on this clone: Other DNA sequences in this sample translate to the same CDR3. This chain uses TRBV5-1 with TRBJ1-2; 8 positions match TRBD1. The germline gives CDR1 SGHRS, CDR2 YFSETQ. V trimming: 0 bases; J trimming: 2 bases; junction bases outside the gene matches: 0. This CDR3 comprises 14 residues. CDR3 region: CASSLGQGNYGYTF. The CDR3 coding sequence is TGCGCCAGCAGCTTGGGACAGGGGAACTATGGCTACACCTTC.